Below are 22 T cell receptor beta chains sequenced from a single sample in a study of long-term antiretroviral therapy in people with HIV. It was version v3.0 of the immunoSEQ assay that was run at survey level. The data were produced by immunoSEQ multiplex PCR, yet TCRdb's version contains in-frame clones alone and is incomplete. The data hold approximately 28,000 clones, with around 95% observed a single time. Specimen: unsorted PBMCs, collected 5.3 years after starting antiretroviral therapy. These receptors all stem from a man under 40 with HIV.

This chain joins TRBV5-6 and TRBJ2-1; D is possibly TRBD2 (5 bases). Per germline, CDR1 SGHDT and CDR2 YYEEEE. V was cut by 2 bases and J by 6 bases, with 6 bases left in between. This CDR3 has 12 residues. CDR3 in DNA: TGTGCCAGCAGCTTCGGGGTCAATGAGCAGTTCTTC. Amino acid sequence: CASSFGVNEQFF.

The rearrangement joins TRBV7-3 to TRBJ2-2; D tentatively fits TRBD1 or TRBD2 (5 bases each). Trimming pared 3 bases from V and 8 bases from J, leaving 10 bases between. The CDR3 spans 13 residues. Per germline, CDR1 SGHTA and CDR2 FQGTGA. The CDR3 loop is CASSFWGSGELFF. The CDR3 DNA sequence: TGTGCCAGCAGCTTTTGGGGGTCTGGGGAGCTGTTTTTT.

The V call is TRBV28, the J call TRBJ2-7; D tentatively reads TRBD1 or TRBD2 (6 bases each). Germline V gene data show CDR1 as MDHEN and CDR2 as SYDVKM. The CDR3 spans 16 residues. The germline V and J ends were trimmed by 7 bases and 2 bases, with 21 bases remaining between them. DNA of the CDR3: TGTGCCAGCATCCTAGGTCCGGGGGCCAAGGCCTACGAGCAGTACTTC. It encodes CASILGPGAKAYEQYF. The full variable domain, its missing parts supplied by reference TRBV28 and TRBJ2-7, is DVKVTQSSRYLVKRTGEKVFLECVQDMDHENMFWYRQDPGLGLRLIYFSYDVKMKEKGDIPEGYSVSREKKERFSLILESASTNQTSMYLCASILGPGAKAYEQYFGPGTRLTVT.

The genes are TRBV13 and TRBJ2-1; a possible D gene is TRBD1 (6 bases). The germline V and J ends were trimmed by 7 bases and 7 bases, with 20 bases remaining between them. Germline values: CDR1 PRHDT, CDR2 FYEKMQ (reference sequence). The CDR3 sequence is 15 residues long. This CDR3 is CASTSEWGPENEQFF. The DNA for the CDR3 is TGTGCCAGCACCTCTGAATGGGGGCCGGAAAATGAGCAGTTCTTC.

In DNA, the CDR3 is TGTGCCAGTACGGGACTAGCGGGGAACACCGGGGAGCTGTTTTTT. Translated: CASTGLAGNTGELFF. This chain uses TRBV19 with TRBJ2-2; TRBD2 matches at 12 bases. Losses at the gene ends were 7 bases for V and 1 base for J; bases not matched to a gene: 1. Germline CDR1 is LNHDA and CDR2 is SQIVND (reference sequence). This CDR3 contains 15 residues.

The V and J genes are TRBV10-1 and TRBJ2-7; D gene unclear. V lost 6 bases and J 3 bases, leaving 6 bases between the germline ends. The CDR3 consists of 11 residues. The germline V gene encodes CDR1 WNHNN and CDR2 SYGVQD (reference sequence). This chain's CDR3 is CASSDGYEQYF. The CDR3, as DNA: TGCGCCAGCAGCGATGGCTACGAGCAGTACTTC.

The chain employs TRBV30 and TRBJ2-5, with TRBD1 matching 10 bases. V lost 3 bases, J lost 5 bases, and 9 bases stayed unmatched. The germline V gene encodes CDR1 GTSNPN and CDR2 SVGIG (reference sequence). This CDR3 has 15 residues. The CDR3 reads CAWSVGTGVGETQYF. CDR3 nucleotides: TGTGCCTGGAGCGTCGGGACAGGGGTGGGGGAGACCCAGTACTTC.

The chain employs TRBV27 and TRBJ2-1; no firm D call. CDR3 length equals 13 residues. V was pared by 3 bases and J by 9 bases, with 12 bases between. Germline CDR1 and CDR2: MNHEY and SMNVEV (reference sequence). Here the CDR3 reads CASSFVAETEQFF. CDR3 bases: TGTGCCAGCAGTTTTGTAGCTGAGACTGAGCAGTTCTTC.

The chain joins TRBV5-1 to TRBJ2-7; D call uncertain. This CDR3 comprises 14 residues. The germline CDR1 and CDR2 sequences are SGHRS and YFSETQ. V dropped 4 bases and J dropped 0 bases, with 11 bases sitting between them. The CDR3 DNA reads as TGCGCCAGCAGCATCTTGGGCACCTCCTACGAGCAGTACTTC. It yields the protein CASSILGTSYEQYF.

J is TRBJ2-7 and V is TRBV7-2; possibly TRBD2 for D (6 bases). Germline CDR1 reads SGHTA; CDR2 reads FQGNSA. Trimming removed 2 bases from V and 5 bases from J, with 13 bases in between. This CDR3 region has 14 residues. CDR3 sequence (DNA): TGTGCCAGCAGCTTAAGTCCGGGAGTTAACGAGCAGTACTTC. Protein product: CASSLSPGVNEQYF.

The chain uses TRBV10-3 and TRBJ2-3; the D call may be TRBD1 or TRBD2 (5 bases each). In germline, CDR1 is ENHRY, CDR2 SYGVKD. CDR3 length equals 13 residues. Trimming pared 9 bases from V and 2 bases from J, leaving 12 bases between. The CDR3 loop is CAIGTPTTDTQYF. The CDR3 bases are TGTGCCATAGGGACCCCAACCACAGATACGCAGTATTTT.

The chain has TRBV11-2 and TRBJ2-7, with D unclear. The V gene lost 1 base and the J gene lost 6 bases, with 16 bases spanning the gap. CDR1 and CDR2 (germline): SGHAT, FQNNGV. This CDR3 spans 15 amino acids. CDR3 nucleotides: TGTGCCAGCAGCTTAGGATGGAGCCAAATCGGCGAGCAGTACTTC. Protein product: CASSLGWSQIGEQYF.

V and J are TRBV7-9 and TRBJ2-3, with 12 bases that match TRBD2. Losses at the gene ends were 5 bases for V and 2 bases for J; bases not matched to a gene: 8. CDR3 length: 17 residues. CDR1 is SEHNR and CDR2 is FQNEAQ in the germline V gene (reference sequence). Here the CDR3 reads CASSHRTSGVFTDTQYF. The CDR3 bases are TGTGCCAGCAGCCACCGGACTAGCGGGGTGTTCACAGATACGCAGTATTTT.

V gene TRBV11-3 combines with J gene TRBJ1-2; D is undetermined. The CDR3 has 14 residues. V lost 0 bases, J lost 8 bases, and 13 bases lay in between. The germline V gene encodes CDR1 SGHNT and CDR2 YENEEA. The CDR3 nucleotides read TGTGCCAGCAGCTTAGATCTGAGAGGGTGCGGCTACACCTTC. Amino acid sequence: CASSLDLRGCGYTF.

This clone was detected only once. The chain combines TRBV9 with TRBJ2-3; 13 bases fit TRBD2. This CDR3 is 17 amino acids long. Germline loops: CDR1 SGDLS, CDR2 YYNGEE. The V gene end was trimmed by 2 bases and the J gene end by 1 base; junction bases not matched to a gene: 4. The CDR3 DNA reads TGTGCCAGCAGCGTCCAAGGACTAGCGGGGGGCACAGATACGCAGTATTTT. Translated, it gives CASSVQGLAGGTDTQYF. Filled out from reference TRBV9 and TRBJ2-3, the complete variable domain reads DSGVTQTPKHLITATGQRVTLRCSPRSGDLSVYWYQQSLDQGLQFLIQYYNGEERAKGNILERFSAQQFPDLHSELNLSSLELGDSALYFCASSVQGLAGGTDTQYFGPGTRLTVL.

The rearrangement uses TRBV5-1 and TRBJ1-4, with D possibly TRBD1 on 5 matching bases. Trimming removed 0 bases at V and 0 bases at J, with 15 bases between. CDR3 length: 18 amino acids. In germline, CDR1 is SGHRS, CDR2 YFSETQ. The CDR3 region is CASSLDGRVPPTNEKLFF. The CDR3 coding sequence is TGCGCCAGCAGCTTGGATGGCAGGGTCCCACCAACTAATGAAAAACTGTTTTTT.

The chain has TRBV4-1 and TRBJ1-1, with D unresolved. The CDR3 is 16 amino acids. Germline loops: CDR1 MGHRA, CDR2 YSYEKL. Trimming pared 1 base from V and 0 bases from J, leaving 12 bases between. As DNA, the CDR3 is TGCGCCAGCAGCCAAGCCAGGACCCTTATGAACACTGAAGCTTTCTTT. Encoded protein: CASSQARTLMNTEAFF.

This clone was counted only a few times. This probably arose from a read error, given a far larger clone one base away. Other DNA sequences in this sample translate to the same CDR3. The J gene is TRBJ1-1, the V gene TRBV4-3, with a weak D call TRBD1 (5 bases). V lost 1 base and J 1 base, leaving 10 bases between the germline ends. Germline V gene lookup returns CDR1 LGHNA and CDR2 YSLEER. The CDR3 runs to 15 residues. The CDR3 is CASSQGGPSNTEAFF. As DNA, the CDR3 is TGCGCCAGCAGCCAAGGGGGACCCTCGAACACTGAAGCTTTCTTT.

The rearrangement links TRBV2 to TRBJ1-6, with no clear D. CDR1 is SNHLY and CDR2 is FYNNEI in the germline V gene. The CDR3 has 13 amino acids. Trimming removed 3 bases from V and 9 bases from J, with 9 bases in between. The CDR3: CASSEGSPSPLHF. CDR3 sequence (DNA): TGTGCCAGCAGTGAGGGCAGCCCTTCACCCCTCCACTTT.

The rearrangement uses TRBV7-8 and TRBJ2-7; D unresolved. Germline CDR1 and CDR2: SGHVS and FQNEAQ. Trimming took 1 base from V and 3 from J, leaving 4 bases between them. The length of the CDR3 is 12 residues. In DNA form, the CDR3 reads TGTGCCAGCAGCTTAGGGGTCTACGAGCAGTACTTC. This encodes CASSLGVYEQYF.

V is TRBV19 and J is TRBJ2-7; a weak D match, TRBD1 (6 bases). The CDR3 is 15 residues long. Trimming shortened V by 6 bases and J by 5 bases, and 20 bases separated the two germline ends. Per the germline V gene, CDR1 is LNHDA and CDR2 is SQIVND (reference sequence). The CDR3: CASSAGQLVGDEQYF. In nucleotides, the CDR3 is TGTGCCAGTAGCGCCGGACAGCTCGTAGGGGACGAGCAGTACTTC. Combining the CDR3 with reference TRBV19 and TRBJ2-7 gives the whole variable domain DGGITQSPKYLFRKEGQNVTLSCEQNLNHDAMYWYRQDPGQGLRLIYYSQIVNDFQKGDIAEGYSVSREKKESFPLTVTSAQKNPTAFYLCASSAGQLVGDEQYFGPGTRLTVT.

The rearrangement uses TRBV15 and TRBJ2-7; D is ambiguous. V was trimmed by 0 bases and J by 0 bases, leaving 3 bases between them. CDR1 and CDR2 (germline): LNHNV, YYDKDF (reference sequence). The CDR3 has 13 amino acids. The DNA for the CDR3 is TGTGCCACCAGCAGAGACCCCTCCTACGAGCAGTACTTC. It is translated as CATSRDPSYEQYF.